This entry is about one T cell receptor (beta chain). This clonotype was seen ten or more times. Its cognate antigen has yet to be identified. Base qualities are not recorded, but no much larger clone differs from it by a single base. TCR beta CDR3 regions were amplified from RNA transcripts for repertoire sequencing. The first round of RT-PCR was done with HTBI primers and the Qiagen OneStep RT-PCR kit, and was followed by a second round of multiplex PCR, then size selection and purification. Sequencing of the libraries was carried out on an Illumina HiSeq2000 in paired-end mode with 100 bp reads. The original methods were these. SOAPnuke was used to process the reads, throwing out any read that had adapters, had uncalled bases, had a mean Phred below 15, or lacked an exact constant-primer or identifier match. High-quality paired reads were merged with COPE v1.2.5. Each unique nucleotide sequence was treated as a clonotype, and MiTCR v1.1 was used to align the clonotypes to the IMGT TRB V, D and J references. The analysis was limited to V-J combinations with a frequency above 0.0001, which together covered roughly 99% of the repertoires. For each V-J combination, a TCR clonal expansion and chaos score was defined as the ratio of F50 clonal expansion to chaos observed in the TCRdist matrix. Features were reduced by Welch's t-statistics and random forest to over 10 V-J combinations, which fed a naive Bayes classifier. Thyroid-blood repertoire similarity was quantified with the Morisita-Horn index. TCRdb reran the public reads through fastp at Q25 and MiXCR, keeping productive beta chains. Each record represents a unique CDR3 protein, reported with the most common genes and DNA among its rows. For this entry, the V and J calls and clone size follow TCRdb and not the study's own pipeline. The sample table records about 210,000 distinct CDR3 sequences; roughly 27% of these occur just once. Of the sample, approximately 9% is held by the ten largest clones.

Patients with ophthalmopathy had moderately to severely active disease, with a Clinical Activity Score of 3 or more, a NOSPECS grade of 4 or more, and a disease duration of less than 3 months. Patients with other autoimmune diseases, uncontrolled infections, pregnancy or lactation were excluded from the study. Clinical symptoms, serum thyroxine, TRAb, thyroid ultrasound and orbital computed tomography formed the basis of the diagnosis. PBMCs were isolated from about 9.1 ml of fresh peripheral blood by Ficoll-Paque density gradient centrifugation. Total RNA was extracted with Trizol reagent and quality-checked on an Agilent 2100 Bioanalyzer. This specimen belongs to a study of Graves' ophthalmopathy and Graves' hyperthyroidism (dated by TCRdb to 2017 to 2018). Regarding the study in general: Peripheral blood was collected at initial diagnosis, prior to any treatment. An independent validation cohort comprised some 18 hyperthyroidism patients and about 16 patients who later progressed from hyperthyroidism to ophthalmopathy. To explore V-J signatures that distinguish ophthalmopathy from hyperthyroidism, a discovery set of around 100 patients was enrolled, made up of around 44 with ophthalmopathy and under 65 with stable hyperthyroidism. The roughly 100 discovery patients were randomly divided into training and test sets at a 7:3 ratio. The study used TCR beta repertoire signatures to distinguish Graves' ophthalmopathy from Graves' hyperthyroidism and to predict progression to ophthalmopathy. T-cell repertoires of thyroid tissue and blood were compared in over 5 hyperthyroidism patients. Following sampling, methimazole starting at 30 mg daily was administered to hyperthyroidism patients, and high-dose intravenous methylprednisolone was administered to ophthalmopathy patients. In total, 135 blood samples were TCR-sequenced: around 42 ophthalmopathy, roughly 80 hyperthyroidism and about 17 hyperthyroidism-to-ophthalmopathy patients.

Trimming at the junction amounts to 5 bases on V and 1 base on J, and the germline ends lie 8 bases apart. The cysteine opens and the phenylalanine closes a CDR3 of 13 amino acids. Only the CDR3 DNA is retained, 39 bases long and in frame from the first base. Reading the germline V gene (reference sequence) gives CDR1 LNHNV and CDR2 YYDKDF. Broad study findings and their caveats: No statistical method was used to set the sample size in advance, and the investigators knew which group each participant was assigned to. In cross-validation, the 13-signature model distinguished ophthalmopathy from stable hyperthyroidism with approximately 88% sensitivity and about 84% specificity, and in the test set the corresponding values were about 80% and 75%. Among expanded thyroid clonotypes with frequency above 0.001, most also showed up in blood, which suggests that blood repertoires may reflect the thyroid immune response. In validation, the model predicted ophthalmopathy progression with about 70% sensitivity and 72.22% specificity; fewer than 15 predicted patients were CT-confirmed with GO in a median of about 6.2 months.

The chain employs TRBV15 and TRBJ2-5; TRBD1 is a possible D gene, resting on 5 matching bases. The source material was peripheral blood. The receptor was derived from a man aged 45-65 years with Graves' ophthalmopathy. Donor details come from another sample of the same person, matched by shared clones. The CDR3: CATSRQGQETQYF. DNA sequence: TGTGCCACCAGCCGGCAGGGCCAAGAGACCCAGTACTTC.